Described below is a single T cell receptor (beta chain) sequence and its context. Its antigen is not yet known. No quality values exist for individual bases; no much larger clone is one base distant. From the cysteine up to the phenylalanine, the CDR3 has a length of 14 residues. The DNA shown is the 42-base CDR3, in frame from base 1. V gives up 5 bases and J gives up 3 bases, and the segment between their germline ends measures 12 bases. CDR1 and CDR2, per the germline V gene (reference sequence), are LNHDA and SQIVND. Genomic DNA was extracted from sorted cells for sequencing of the TCRbeta CDR3 region. The immunoSEQ Assay was used to sequence the TCRbeta CDR3 regions. TCRdb took over this immuneACCESS table, retaining in-frame rearrangements with V and J assigned. Such tables are incomplete; in checked studies, under half of the missing clones stem from an unresolved V gene, and the remainder is unexplained. The sample table contains more than 60,000 clones; only one count was recorded for roughly 80% of them. More than 1.5% of the sample is held by the ten biggest clonotypes.

This sample was included in a study of OX40 agonist ivuxolimab in advanced cancers. With respect to the entire study: Ivuxolimab was a fully human IgG2 agonistic monoclonal antibody targeting the costimulatory receptor OX40 (CD134). In the dose-escalation cohort, roughly 80% of patients were male, and the mean age was roughly 60 years, with a range of about 23 to 90. Intravenous ivuxolimab was administered to patients every 2 weeks at six dose levels: 0.01, 0.1, 0.3, 1.5, 3 and 10 mg/kg. Patients were allowed to have had prior anti-PD-1, anti-PD-L1 or anti-CTLA-4 therapy, and around two fifths of the dose-escalation patients had been treated with checkpoint inhibitors. Three dose-escalation patients achieved partial responses, one with hepatocellular carcinoma and two with cutaneous melanoma. The paper describes the monotherapy dose-escalation part (N of about 47 patients) of the phase I trial of ivuxolimab. Peripheral TCRbeta sequencing was intended to test whether TCR sequence diversity was altered and clonal T-cell expansion was caused by ivuxolimab. Of the 50 or so patients in dose escalation, some 20 had hepatocellular carcinoma, about 15 had melanoma, 9 had renal cell carcinoma and 9 had head and neck cancer. General study outcomes and caveats: Low levels of normalized T-cell clonal expansion were also shown by some nonresponding patients. Partial responders in the 0.1-3.0 mg/kg groups had among the lowest normalized peripheral clonal expansion, especially among CD8+ T cells. Clonal expansion of both CD4+ and CD8+ blood T cells was observed from baseline to week 6 at doses 0.1 to 3.0 mg/kg. The antigen specificity of the clonally expanded peripheral T cells was not determined. After ivuxolimab, more expanded clones were found on average in CD8+ T cells than in CD4+ T cells.

Patients with autoimmune disease history or receiving systemic immunosuppression were excluded from the trial. In every dose cohort, peripheral blood was drawn for TCR sequencing at baseline, cycle 4 day 1, and cycle 7 day 1. Samples were obtained from an open-label, multicenter, first-in-human phase I dose-escalation trial of ivuxolimab. Adults with locally advanced or metastatic melanoma, renal cell, hepatocellular, or head and neck squamous cell carcinoma were enrolled in the trial. Before TCR sequencing, CD4+ T cells and CD8+ T cells were sorted from peripheral blood as separate populations. This specimen was CD4+ or CD8+ T cells sorted from blood, taken in a trial of the OX40 agonist ivuxolimab. The receptor was derived from an adult with an advanced solid tumor such as melanoma, head and neck, liver or kidney cancer. Recombination linked TRBV19 to TRBJ2-3, with the D gene not confidently named. In nucleotides, the sequence is TGTGCCAGTAGTCCCCTGGCGACGACAGATACGCAGTATTTT. Its amino acids are CASSPLATTDTQYF.